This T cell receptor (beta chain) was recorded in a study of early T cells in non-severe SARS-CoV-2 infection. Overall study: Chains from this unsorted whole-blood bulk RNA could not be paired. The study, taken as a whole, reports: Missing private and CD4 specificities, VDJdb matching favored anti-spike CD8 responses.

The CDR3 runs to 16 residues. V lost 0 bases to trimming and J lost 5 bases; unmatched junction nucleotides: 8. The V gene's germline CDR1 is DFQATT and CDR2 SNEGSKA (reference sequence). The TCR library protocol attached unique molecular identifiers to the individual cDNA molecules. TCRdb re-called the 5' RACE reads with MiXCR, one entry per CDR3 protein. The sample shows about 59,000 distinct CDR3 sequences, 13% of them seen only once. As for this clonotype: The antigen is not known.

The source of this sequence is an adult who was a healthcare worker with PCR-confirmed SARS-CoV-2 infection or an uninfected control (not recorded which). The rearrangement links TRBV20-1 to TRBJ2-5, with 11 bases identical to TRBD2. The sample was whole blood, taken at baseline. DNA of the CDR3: TGCAGTGCTAGAGATGGGGCTAGCGGGAGGTGGGAGACCCAGTACTTC. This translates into CSARDGASGRWETQYF.